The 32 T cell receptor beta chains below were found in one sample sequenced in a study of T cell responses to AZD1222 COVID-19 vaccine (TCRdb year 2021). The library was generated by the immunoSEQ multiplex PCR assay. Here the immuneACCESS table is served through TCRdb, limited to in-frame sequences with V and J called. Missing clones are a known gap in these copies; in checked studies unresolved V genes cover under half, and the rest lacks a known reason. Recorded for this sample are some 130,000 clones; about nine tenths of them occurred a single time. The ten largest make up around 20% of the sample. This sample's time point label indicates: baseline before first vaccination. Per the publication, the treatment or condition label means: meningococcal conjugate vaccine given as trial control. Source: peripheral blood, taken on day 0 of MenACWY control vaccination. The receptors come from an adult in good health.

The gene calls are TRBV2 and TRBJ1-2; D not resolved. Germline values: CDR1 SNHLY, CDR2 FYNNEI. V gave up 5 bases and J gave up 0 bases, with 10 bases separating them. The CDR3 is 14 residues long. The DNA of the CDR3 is TGTGCCAGCAGTTGGTCGACAACTAACTATGGCTACACCTTC. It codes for CASSWSTTNYGYTF.

The CDR3 region has the DNA TGTGCCAGCGGCCTGACCCTCTCCTATAATTCACCCCTCCACTTT. This gives the protein CASGLTLSYNSPLHF. The J gene is TRBJ1-6, the V gene TRBV28; no reliable D call. CDR1 MDHEN and CDR2 SYDVKM come from the germline V gene. The CDR3 spans 15 residues. With 8 bases removed from V and 0 bases from J, the gap between germline ends came to 11 bases.

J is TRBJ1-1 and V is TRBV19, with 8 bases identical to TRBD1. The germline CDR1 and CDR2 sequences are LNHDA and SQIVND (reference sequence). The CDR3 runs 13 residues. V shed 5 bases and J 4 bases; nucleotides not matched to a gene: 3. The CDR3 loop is CASSLQGGTEAFF. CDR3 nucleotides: TGTGCCAGTAGTTTACAGGGGGGCACTGAAGCTTTCTTT.

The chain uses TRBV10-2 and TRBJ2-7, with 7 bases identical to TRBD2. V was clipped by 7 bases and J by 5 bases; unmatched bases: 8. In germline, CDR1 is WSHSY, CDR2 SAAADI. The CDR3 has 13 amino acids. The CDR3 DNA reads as TGCGCCAGCAAATTCGGGGGGAACGACGAGCAGTACTTC. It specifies CASKFGGNDEQYF.

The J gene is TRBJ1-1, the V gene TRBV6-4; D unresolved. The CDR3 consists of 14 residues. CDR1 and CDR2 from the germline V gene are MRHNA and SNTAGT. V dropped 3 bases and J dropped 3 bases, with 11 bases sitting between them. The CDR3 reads CASSEKGEDTEAFF. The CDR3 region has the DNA TGTGCCAGCAGTGAAAAGGGAGAGGACACTGAAGCTTTCTTT.

The CDR3 DNA is TGTGCCACCAGCCCTCCGGCTAGCGGGAGCTACGAGCAGTACTTC. Its protein product is CATSPPASGSYEQYF. V and J are TRBV15 and TRBJ2-7; 10 bases line up with TRBD2. V dropped 5 bases and J dropped 3; count of bases not matched to a gene: 7. The CDR3 spans 15 residues. CDR1 and CDR2 (germline): LNHNV, YYDKDF (reference sequence).

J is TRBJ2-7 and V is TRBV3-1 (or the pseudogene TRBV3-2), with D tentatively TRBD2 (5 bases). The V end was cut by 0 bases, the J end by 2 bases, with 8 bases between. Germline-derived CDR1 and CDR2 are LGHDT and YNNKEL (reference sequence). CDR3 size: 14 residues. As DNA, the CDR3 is TGTGCCAGCAGCCAAGATCTGACTACCTACGAGCAGTACTTC. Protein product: CASSQDLTTYEQYF.

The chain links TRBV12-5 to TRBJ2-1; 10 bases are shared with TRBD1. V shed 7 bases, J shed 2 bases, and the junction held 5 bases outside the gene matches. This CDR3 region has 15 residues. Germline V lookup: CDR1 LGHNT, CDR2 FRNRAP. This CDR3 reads CASASGTGAYNEQFF. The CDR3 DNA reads TGTGCTAGTGCCTCCGGGACAGGGGCCTACAATGAGCAGTTCTTC.

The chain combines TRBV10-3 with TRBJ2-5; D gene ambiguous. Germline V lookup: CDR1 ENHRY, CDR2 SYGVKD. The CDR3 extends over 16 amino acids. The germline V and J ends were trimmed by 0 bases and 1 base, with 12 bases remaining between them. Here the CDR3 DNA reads TGTGCCATCAGTGAGTCTTCCTTTAGTAGCCAAGAGACCCAGTACTTC. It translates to CAISESSFSSQETQYF.

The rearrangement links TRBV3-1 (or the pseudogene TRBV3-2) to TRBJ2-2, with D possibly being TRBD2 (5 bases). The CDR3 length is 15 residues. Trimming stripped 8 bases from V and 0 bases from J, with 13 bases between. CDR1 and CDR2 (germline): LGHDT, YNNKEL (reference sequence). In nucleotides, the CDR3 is TGTGCCAGCTCAATCGGGGTTACGAACACCGGGGAGCTGTTTTTT. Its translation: CASSIGVTNTGELFF.

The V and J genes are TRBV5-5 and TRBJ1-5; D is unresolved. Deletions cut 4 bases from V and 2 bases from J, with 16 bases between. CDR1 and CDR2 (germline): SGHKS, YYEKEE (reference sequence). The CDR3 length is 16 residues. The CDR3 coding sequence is TGTGCCAGCAGCCCTGGACCTACGCGGGGCAATCAGCCCCAGCATTTT. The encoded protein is CASSPGPTRGNQPQHF.

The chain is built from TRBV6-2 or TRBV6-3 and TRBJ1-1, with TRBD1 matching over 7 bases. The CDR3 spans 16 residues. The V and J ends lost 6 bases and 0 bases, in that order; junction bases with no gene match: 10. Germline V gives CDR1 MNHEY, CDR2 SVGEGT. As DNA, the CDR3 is TGTGCCAGCAGCCGATCCGGGACAGAGATGAACACTGAAGCTTTCTTT. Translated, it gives CASSRSGTEMNTEAFF.

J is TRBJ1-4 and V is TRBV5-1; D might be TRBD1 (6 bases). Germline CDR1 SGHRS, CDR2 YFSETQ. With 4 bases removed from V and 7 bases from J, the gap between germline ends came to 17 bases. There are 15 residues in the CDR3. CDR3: CASSPRQGLREKLFF. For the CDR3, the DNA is TGCGCCAGCAGCCCCCGGCAGGGGCTACGTGAAAAACTGTTTTTT.

CDR3 coding DNA: TGTGCCAGCAGTCCGGAGGTGAACACTGAAGCTTTCTTT. Translation gives CASSPEVNTEAFF. The chain couples TRBV2 to TRBJ1-1; D is unresolved. The V end was cut by 5 bases, the J end by 0 bases, with 7 bases between. Germline V gene data show CDR1 as SNHLY and CDR2 as FYNNEI. CDR3 length: 13 residues.

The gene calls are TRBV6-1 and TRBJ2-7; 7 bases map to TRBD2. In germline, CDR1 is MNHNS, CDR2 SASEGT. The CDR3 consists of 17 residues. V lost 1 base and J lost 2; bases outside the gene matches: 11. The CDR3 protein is CASSEEGGRHLTYEQYF. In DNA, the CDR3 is TGTGCCAGCAGTGAAGAGGGCGGGAGACACCTTACCTACGAGCAGTACTTC.

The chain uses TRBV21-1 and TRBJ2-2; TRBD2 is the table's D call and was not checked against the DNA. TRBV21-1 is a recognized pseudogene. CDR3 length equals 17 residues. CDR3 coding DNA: TGTGCCAGCAGCAATACTCATGCGGGAGTGAACACCGGGGAGCTGTTTTTT. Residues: CASSNTHAGVNTGELFF.

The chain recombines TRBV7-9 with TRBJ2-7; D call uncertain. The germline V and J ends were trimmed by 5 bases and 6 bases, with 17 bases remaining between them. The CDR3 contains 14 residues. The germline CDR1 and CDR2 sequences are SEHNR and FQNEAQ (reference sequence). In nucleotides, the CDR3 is TGTGCCAGCAGCCTCGACATTCTCTCGGGCGAGCAGTACTTC. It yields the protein CASSLDILSGEQYF.

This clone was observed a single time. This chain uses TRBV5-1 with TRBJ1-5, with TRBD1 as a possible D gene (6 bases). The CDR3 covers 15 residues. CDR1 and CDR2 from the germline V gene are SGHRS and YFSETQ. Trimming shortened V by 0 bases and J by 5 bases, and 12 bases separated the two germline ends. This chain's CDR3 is CASSLESGVYQPQHF. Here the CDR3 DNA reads TGCGCCAGCAGCTTGGAGTCAGGGGTGTATCAGCCCCAGCATTTT.

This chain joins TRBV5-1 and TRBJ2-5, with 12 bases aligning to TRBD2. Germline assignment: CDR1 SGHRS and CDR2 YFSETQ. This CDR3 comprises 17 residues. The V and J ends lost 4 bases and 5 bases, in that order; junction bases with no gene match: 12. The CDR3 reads CASSPGLAGPNRETQYF. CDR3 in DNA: TGCGCCAGCAGCCCGGGACTAGCGGGCCCAAATCGTGAGACCCAGTACTTC.

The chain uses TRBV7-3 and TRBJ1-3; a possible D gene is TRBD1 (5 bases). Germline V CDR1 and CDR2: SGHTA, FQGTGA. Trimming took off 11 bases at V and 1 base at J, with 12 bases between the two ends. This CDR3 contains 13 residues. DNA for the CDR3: TGTGCCTGGGCATGGGGGTCTGGAAACACCATATATTTT. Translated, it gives CAWAWGSGNTIYF.

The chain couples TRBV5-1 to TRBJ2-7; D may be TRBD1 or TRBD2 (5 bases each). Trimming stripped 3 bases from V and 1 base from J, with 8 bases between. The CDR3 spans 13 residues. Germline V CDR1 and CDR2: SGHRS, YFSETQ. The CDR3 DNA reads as TGCGCCAGCAGCTGGGACCGATCCTACGAGCAGTACTTC. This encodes CASSWDRSYEQYF.

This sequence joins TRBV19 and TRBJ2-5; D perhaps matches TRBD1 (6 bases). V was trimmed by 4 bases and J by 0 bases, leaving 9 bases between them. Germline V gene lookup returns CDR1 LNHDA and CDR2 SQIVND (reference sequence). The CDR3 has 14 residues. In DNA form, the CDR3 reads TGTGCCAGTAGTAGGACAGTTTACCAAGAGACCCAGTACTTC. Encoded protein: CASSRTVYQETQYF.

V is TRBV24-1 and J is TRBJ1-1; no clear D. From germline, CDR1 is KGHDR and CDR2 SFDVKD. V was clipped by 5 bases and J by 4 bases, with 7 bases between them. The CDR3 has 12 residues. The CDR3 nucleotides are TGTGCCACCAGTGGCTGGGGCACTGAAGCTTTCTTT. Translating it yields CATSGWGTEAFF.

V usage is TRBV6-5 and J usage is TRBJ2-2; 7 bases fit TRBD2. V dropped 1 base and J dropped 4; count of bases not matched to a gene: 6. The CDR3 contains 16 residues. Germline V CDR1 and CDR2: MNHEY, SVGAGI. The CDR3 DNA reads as TGTGCCAGCAGTTACTTTTCGGGAGGAGGCACCGGGGAGCTGTTTTTT. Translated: CASSYFSGGGTGELFF.

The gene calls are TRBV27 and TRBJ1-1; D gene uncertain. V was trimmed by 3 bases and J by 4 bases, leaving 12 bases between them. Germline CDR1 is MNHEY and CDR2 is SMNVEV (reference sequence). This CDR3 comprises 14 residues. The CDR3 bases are TGTGCCAGCAGTTTGAACAAAAGGGCCACTGAAGCTTTCTTT. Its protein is CASSLNKRATEAFF.

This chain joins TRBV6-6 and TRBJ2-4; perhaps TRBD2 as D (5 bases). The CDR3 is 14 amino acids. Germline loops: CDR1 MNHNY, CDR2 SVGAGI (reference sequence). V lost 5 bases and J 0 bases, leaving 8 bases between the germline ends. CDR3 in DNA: TGTGCCAGCAGTGGACTTCTAGCCAAAAACATTCAGTACTTC. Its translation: CASSGLLAKNIQYF.

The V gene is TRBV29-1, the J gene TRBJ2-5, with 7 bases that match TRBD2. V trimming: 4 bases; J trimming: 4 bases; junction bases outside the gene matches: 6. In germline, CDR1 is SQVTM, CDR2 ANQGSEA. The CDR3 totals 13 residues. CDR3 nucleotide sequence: TGCAGCGTTGGCGGGAGAGCGGGAGAGACCCAGTACTTC. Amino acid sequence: CSVGGRAGETQYF.

The DNA for the CDR3 is TGTGCCAGTAGTACGGATTGGGGCAGCAATCAGCCCCAGCATTTT. Its protein product is CASSTDWGSNQPQHF. The chain joins TRBV19 to TRBJ1-5, with D tentatively TRBD1 (5 bases). The CDR3 totals 15 residues. Germline V CDR1 and CDR2: LNHDA, SQIVND (reference sequence). Trimming removed 4 bases from V and 1 base from J, with 11 bases in between. The whole variable domain, filled in from reference TRBV19 and TRBJ1-5, reads DGGITQSPKYLFRKEGQNVTLSCEQNLNHDAMYWYRQDPGQGLRLIYYSQIVNDFQKGDIAEGYSVSREKKESFPLTVTSAQKNPTAFYLCASSTDWGSNQPQHFGDGTRLSIL.

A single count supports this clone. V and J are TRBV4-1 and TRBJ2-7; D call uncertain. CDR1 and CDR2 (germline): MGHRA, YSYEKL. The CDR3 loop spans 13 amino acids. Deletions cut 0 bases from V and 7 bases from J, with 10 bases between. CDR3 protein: CASSQEGNWEQYF. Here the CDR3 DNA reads TGCGCCAGCAGCCAAGAAGGAAACTGGGAGCAGTACTTC.

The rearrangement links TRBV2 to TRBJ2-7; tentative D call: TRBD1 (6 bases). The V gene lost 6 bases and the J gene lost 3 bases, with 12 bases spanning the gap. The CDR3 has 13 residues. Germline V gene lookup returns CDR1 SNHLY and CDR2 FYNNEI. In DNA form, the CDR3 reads TGTGCCAGCAGCGAATTACAGGGCTACGAGCAGTACTTC. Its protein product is CASSELQGYEQYF.

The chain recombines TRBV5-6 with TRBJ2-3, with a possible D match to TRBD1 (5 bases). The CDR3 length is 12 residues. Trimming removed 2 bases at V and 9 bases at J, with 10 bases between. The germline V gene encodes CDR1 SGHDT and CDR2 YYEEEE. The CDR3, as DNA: TGTGCCAGCAGCTTATCAGGGAAGACGCAGTATTTT. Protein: CASSLSGKTQYF.

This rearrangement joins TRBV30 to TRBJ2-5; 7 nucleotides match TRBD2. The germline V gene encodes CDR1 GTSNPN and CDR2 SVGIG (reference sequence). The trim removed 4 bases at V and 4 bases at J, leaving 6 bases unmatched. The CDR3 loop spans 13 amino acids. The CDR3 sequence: CAWTSGMGETQYF. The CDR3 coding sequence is TGTGCCTGGACTAGCGGAATGGGAGAGACCCAGTACTTC.